Listed below are T cell receptor beta chains from one sample, sequenced in a study of CD8+CD57+ T cells in acquired aplastic anemia. TCRdb reprocessed the reads with MiXCR, giving one entry per CDR3 protein. The table includes 100,000 to 150,000 distinct CDR3 sequences, about 40% detected once. The material sequenced was sorted CD4+, CD8+, or CD8+CD57+ T cells (not recorded which) from PBMCs. These TCRs come from a human donor with aplastic anemia. The CDR3 runs from the conserved cysteine through the conserved F or W. A D gene is named only where the DNA matches it firmly. Expanded clones are given a class, and other clones once, few, many or no size at all.

size: .; J: TRBJ1-2; D: .; V: TRBV29-1; CDR3: CSVVNRGYTF; DNA: TGCAGCGTTGTAAATAGGGGCTACACCTTC
size: few; J: TRBJ2-6; D: .; V: TRBV11-2; CDR3: CASSLGGRGSSNVLTF; DNA: TGTGCCAGCAGCTTAGGAGGCCGGGGAAGTTCCAACGTCCTGACTTTC
size: many; J: TRBJ1-2; D: .; V: TRBV4-3; CDR3: CASSQGHRLDGYTF; DNA: TGCGCCAGCAGCCAAGGTCACAGACTGGATGGCTACACCTTC
size: many; J: TRBJ2-7; D: .; V: TRBV12-3/TRBV12-4; CDR3: CASRLAGSYEQYF; DNA: TGTGCCAGCAGATTAGCCGGGAGCTACGAGCAGTACTTC
size: .; J: TRBJ2-7; D: TRBD1; V: TRBV3-1; CDR3: CASSQEGTDDEQYF; DNA: TGTGCCAGCAGCCAAGAGGGGACAGACGACGAGCAGTACTTC
size: .; J: TRBJ2-5; D: TRBD1; V: TRBV2; CDR3: CASKGQGSQYF; DNA: TGTGCCAGCAAAGGACAGGGGAGCCAGTACTTC
size: many; J: TRBJ2-7; D: .; V: TRBV4-3; CDR3: CASSQVALGRAEQYF; DNA: TGCGCCAGCAGCCAAGTGGCTTTAGGCCGTGCCGAGCAGTACTTC
size: many; J: TRBJ2-5; D: .; V: TRBV4-1; CDR3: CASSQVGVETQYF; DNA: TGCGCCAGCAGCCAAGTCGGGGTAGAGACCCAGTACTTC
size: few; J: TRBJ2-3; D: TRBD2; V: TRBV5-6; CDR3: CASSDRGVTQYF; DNA: TGTGCCAGCAGCGATCGGGGGGTTACGCAGTATTTT
size: few; J: TRBJ2-3; D: .; V: TRBV6-5; CDR3: CASSYGGEVKDTQYF; DNA: TGTGCCAGCAGTTACGGGGGCGAAGTGAAAGATACGCAGTATTTT
size: many; J: TRBJ1-5; D: .; V: TRBV6-5; CDR3: CASSYSWDQPQHF; DNA: TGTGCCAGCAGTTACTCGTGGGACCAGCCCCAGCATTTT
size: .; J: TRBJ2-1; D: .; V: TRBV30; CDR3: CARSKGGREQFF; DNA: TGTGCCAGGTCGAAGGGGGGGAGGGAGCAGTTCTTC
size: .; J: TRBJ2-1; D: TRBD2; V: TRBV10-3; CDR3: CAITGETSGGASEQFF; DNA: TGTGCCATCACTGGGGAGACTAGCGGGGGGGCCAGTGAGCAGTTCTTC
size: .; J: TRBJ2-2; D: .; V: TRBV12-3/TRBV12-4; CDR3: CASSLTGLNTGELFF; DNA: TGTGCCAGCAGTCTAACAGGGTTAAACACCGGGGAGCTGTTTTTT
size: many; J: TRBJ2-7; D: .; V: TRBV3-1; CDR3: CASSHAGERYEQYF; DNA: TGTGCCAGCAGCCACGCAGGGGAAAGGTACGAGCAGTACTTC
size: few; J: TRBJ2-1; D: .; V: TRBV6-1; CDR3: CASITPRGATYNEQFF; DNA: TGTGCCAGCATCACCCCTCGGGGGGCGACCTACAATGAGCAGTTCTTC
size: many; J: TRBJ1-6; D: TRBD1; V: TRBV19; CDR3: CASSTGDTGVFPNSPLHF; DNA: TGTGCCAGTAGTACCGGCGACACAGGGGTTTTCCCTAATTCACCCCTCCACTTT
size: .; J: TRBJ1-6; D: TRBD1; V: TRBV10-3; CDR3: CAIRPGQGASPLHF; DNA: TGTGCCATCAGACCGGGACAGGGGGCTTCACCCCTCCACTTT
size: many; J: TRBJ2-1; D: .; V: TRBV6-5; CDR3: CASSYSGRNEQFF; DNA: TGTGCCAGCAGTTACTCGGGGCGCAATGAGCAGTTCTTC
size: many; J: TRBJ2-1; D: .; V: TRBV11-2; CDR3: CASSSGQSSYNEQFF; DNA: TGTGCCAGCAGCTCCGGACAGAGCTCCTACAATGAGCAGTTCTTC
size: once; J: TRBJ1-2; D: TRBD1; V: TRBV11-2; CDR3: CASSPGGGATDGYTF; DNA: TGTGCCAGCAGCCCAGGGGGAGGGGCAACAGACGGCTACACCTTC
size: .; J: TRBJ1-6; D: .; V: TRBV10-3; CDR3: CAISESNSPLHF; DNA: TGTGCCATCAGTGAGTCTAATTCACCCCTCCACTTT
size: once; J: TRBJ1-2; D: TRBD1; V: TRBV19; CDR3: CASSMRTGSYGYTF; DNA: TGTGCCAGTAGTATGCGGACAGGGTCCTATGGCTACACCTTC
size: .; J: TRBJ1-6; D: .; V: TRBV20-1; CDR3: CRARVRLINSPLHF; DNA: TGCCGTGCTAGAGTACGACTGATTAATTCACCTCTCCACTTT
size: .; J: TRBJ1-6; D: .; V: TRBV29-1; CDR3: CSVVLGSPLHF; DNA: TGCAGCGTAGTATTAGGTTCACCCCTCCACTTT
size: few; J: TRBJ1-5; D: .; V: TRBV28; CDR3: CASEIGGAVQPQHF; DNA: TGTGCCAGCGAAATCGGGGGGGCCGTTCAGCCCCAGCATTTT
size: many; J: TRBJ1-1; D: .; V: TRBV20-1; CDR3: CSARGGTEAFF; DNA: TGCAGTGCTAGGGGAGGGACTGAAGCTTTCTTT
size: once; J: TRBJ2-1; D: .; V: TRBV24-1; CDR3: CATSDPGAREQFF; DNA: TGTGCCACCAGTGATCCGGGGGCTAGGGAGCAGTTCTTC
size: .; J: TRBJ2-7; D: .; V: TRBV14; CDR3: CASSPHITYEQYF; DNA: TGTGCCAGCAGCCCACATATTACCTACGAGCAGTACTTC
size: many; J: TRBJ2-5; D: TRBD2; V: TRBV24-1; CDR3: CATSDLQASGGTHQETQYF; DNA: TGTGCCACCAGTGATTTGCAAGCTAGCGGGGGGACTCACCAAGAGACCCAGTACTTC
size: many; J: TRBJ2-5; D: TRBD2; V: TRBV6-1; CDR3: CASRNSGGAKETQYF; DNA: TGTGCCAGCAGGAATAGCGGGGGGGCGAAGGAGACCCAGTACTTC
size: many; J: TRBJ2-7; D: .; V: TRBV25-1; CDR3: CASGIFYEQYF; DNA: TGTGCCAGCGGTATATTCTACGAGCAGTACTTC
size: few; J: TRBJ2-7; D: .; V: TRBV24-1; CDR3: CATCGRSYEQYF; DNA: TGTGCCACCTGTGGCCGATCCTACGAGCAGTACTTC
size: .; J: TRBJ1-5; D: .; V: TRBV29-1; CDR3: CSVGRSGQPQHF; DNA: TGCAGCGTTGGACGTTCGGGGCAGCCCCAGCATTTT
size: many; J: TRBJ1-2; D: .; V: TRBV6-1; CDR3: CASSARAGGLDYGYTF; DNA: TGTGCCAGCAGTGCCCGCGCCGGGGGGCTTGACTATGGCTACACCTTC
size: few; J: TRBJ2-2; D: .; V: TRBV10-1; CDR3: CASSEPRTLKLFF; DNA: TGCGCCAGCAGTGAACCTCGAACACTGAAGCTGTTTTTT
size: many; J: TRBJ2-5; D: .; V: TRBV7-3; CDR3: CASSFSSGETQYF; DNA: TGTGCCAGCAGCTTTTCGAGCGGGGAGACCCAGTACTTC
size: .; J: TRBJ1-2; D: .; V: TRBV19; CDR3: CASNSEGYGYTF; DNA: TGTGCCAGTAACTCGGAGGGATATGGCTACACCTTC
size: .; J: TRBJ2-2; D: .; V: TRBV5-4; CDR3: CASSLAGGAGELFF; DNA: TGTGCCAGCAGCTTGGCCGGGGGAGCCGGGGAGCTGTTTTTT
size: many; J: TRBJ2-2; D: .; V: TRBV7-2; CDR3: CASSFNPTGELFF; DNA: TGTGCCAGCAGCTTCAACCCCACCGGGGAGCTGTTTTTT
size: many; J: TRBJ2-1; D: .; V: TRBV19; CDR3: CASSLTRYNEQFF; DNA: TGTGCCAGTAGTCTGACTAGATACAATGAGCAGTTCTTC
size: once; J: TRBJ1-2; D: TRBD1; V: TRBV29-1; CDR3: CSVPDRGRDYGYTF; DNA: TGCAGCGTGCCCGACAGGGGGCGAGACTATGGCTACACCTTC
size: many; J: TRBJ1-5; D: .; V: TRBV19; CDR3: CATTAKPGQLHQPQHF; DNA: TGTGCCACCACGGCGAAACCGGGACAACTCCATCAGCCCCAGCATTTT
size: many; J: TRBJ1-3; D: .; V: TRBV11-2; CDR3: CASSLAGSGNTIYF; DNA: TGCGCCAGCAGCTTGGCGGGGTCTGGAAACACCATATATTTT
size: many; J: TRBJ1-3; D: .; V: TRBV4-3; CDR3: CASSQDRQAYSGNTIYF; DNA: TGCGCCAGCAGCCAAGATAGGCAGGCTTACTCTGGAAACACCATATATTTT